This note documents a single TCR beta chain sequence. The antigen remains undetermined. Clones were read by immunoSEQ multiplex PCR, and TCRdb kept only the in-frame ones, dropping some. The table lists about 130,000 clones, roughly 95% of them singletons, with 1.7% in the top ten. There are 16 residues in the CDR3. The germline V gene has CDR1 SGHVS and CDR2 FQNEAQ. J was trimmed by 0 bases and V by 4 bases; bases with no gene match: 3. The data stem from a study of cytomegalovirus exposure and HLA in healthy donors. Study outcomes and limitations: Cytomegalovirus association was listed for 150 or so TCR beta chains.

The sequencing input was PBMCs. The receptor was isolated from a man younger than 35 in good health and CMV-seronegative. The V and J genes are TRBV7-8 and TRBJ2-4; 10 nucleotides line up with TRBD1. DNA for the CDR3: TGTGCCAGCAGCTGGGACAGGGGTGGAGCCAAAAACATTCAGTACTTC. Protein sequence: CASSWDRGGAKNIQYF.